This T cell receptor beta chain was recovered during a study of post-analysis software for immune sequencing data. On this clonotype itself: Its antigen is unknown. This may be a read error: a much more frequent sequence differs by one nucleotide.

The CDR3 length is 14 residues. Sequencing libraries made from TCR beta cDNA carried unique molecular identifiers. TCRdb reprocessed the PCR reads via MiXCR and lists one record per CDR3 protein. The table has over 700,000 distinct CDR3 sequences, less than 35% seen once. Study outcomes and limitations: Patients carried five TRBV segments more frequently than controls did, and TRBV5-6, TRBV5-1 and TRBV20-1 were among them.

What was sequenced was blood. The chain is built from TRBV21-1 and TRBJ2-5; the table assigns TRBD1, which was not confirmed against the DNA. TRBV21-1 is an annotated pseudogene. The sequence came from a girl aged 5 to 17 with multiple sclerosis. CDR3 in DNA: TGTGCCAGCAGCAAGGGGCAGGGAGCCTACGGGCAGTACTTC. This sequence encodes CASSKGQGAYGQYF.